One sample yielded the 8 T cell receptor beta chains listed below, sequenced in a study of blood T cells in healthy people across ages. Through a sample-barcoded 5' primer and a J-beta primer mix, a second PCR was run for roughly 6 to 11 cycles. Each CDR3 protein is one row after TCRdb ran MiXCR on the 5' RACE reads. This sample has 700,000 to 950,000 distinct CDR3 sequences, with around 40% found just once. Sequencing was done on a sample of blood. The receptors come from a woman in her sixties or seventies in good health.

This clonotype was observed a few times. This chain uses TRBV6-5 with TRBJ2-3; the match to TRBD2 covers 11 bases. Germline-derived CDR1 and CDR2 are MNHEY and SVGAGI. The CDR3 loop spans 16 amino acids. V gave up 5 bases and J gave up 9 bases; unmatched junction bases: 13. CDR3 sequence: CASSQLAGAPRGTQYF. The CDR3 bases are TGTGCCAGCAGTCAACTAGCGGGGGCGCCCCGCGGCACGCAGTATTTT.

This chain links TRBV7-9 with TRBJ2-2; the D is unclear. Germline V gene sequence: CDR1 SEHNR, CDR2 FQNEAQ (reference sequence). Trimming shortened V by 0 bases and J by 5 bases, and 7 bases separated the two germline ends. The CDR3 spans 14 residues. The chain's CDR3 is CASSLAARTGELFF. CDR3 DNA sequence: TGTGCCAGCAGCTTAGCAGCTAGGACCGGGGAGCTGTTTTTT.

This clonotype has ten or more counts. The chain has TRBV25-1 and TRBJ2-7; 10 positions agree with TRBD1. Per germline, CDR1 MGHDK and CDR2 SYGVNS. The V gene end was trimmed by 1 base and the J gene end by 5 bases; junction bases not matched to a gene: 8. The CDR3 spans 16 residues. The CDR3 coding sequence is TGTGCCAGCAGTGAATGGGTGGGACAGGGGCGTGACGAGCAGTACTTC. It yields the protein CASSEWVGQGRDEQYF.

This clonotype was found a few times. The gene calls are TRBV20-1 and TRBJ1-6; D possibly corresponds to TRBD1 (6 bases). The ends were cut back, 0 bases at V and 4 bases at J, with 16 bases in the middle. CDR1 and CDR2 (germline): DFQATT, SNEGSKA (reference sequence). This CDR3 has 17 amino acids. The CDR3 bases are TGCAGTGCTAGAGACTCAGGGGCGGCCGGGTATAATTCACCCCTCCACTTT. Its translation: CSARDSGAAGYNSPLHF.

The sample holds a few counts of this clonotype. The rearrangement joins TRBV6-2 or TRBV6-3 to TRBJ2-3, with TRBD2 matching 13 bases. CDR3 length: 14 residues. V lost 2 bases to trimming and J lost 10 bases; unmatched junction nucleotides: 3. From germline, CDR1 is MNHEY and CDR2 SVGEGT. The chain's CDR3 is CASSYRTSGSPQYF. In nucleotides, the CDR3 is TGTGCCAGCAGTTACAGGACTAGCGGGAGCCCGCAGTATTTT.

CDR3 nucleotides: TGTGCCAGCAGCCCCGTCGAGGGGAGCGGCTACACCTTC. Translating gives CASSPVEGSGYTF. J is TRBJ1-2 and V is TRBV3-1, with D possibly being TRBD1 (5 bases). The CDR3 contains 13 residues. Trimming took off 4 bases at V and 8 bases at J, with 14 bases between the two ends. Germline V gene lookup returns CDR1 LGHDT and CDR2 YNNKEL (reference sequence).

This clonotype was observed a few times. V is TRBV29-1 and J is TRBJ2-1, with 7 bases matching TRBD2. Trimming took 2 bases from V and 3 from J; bases not matched to a gene: 7. The CDR3 is 15 amino acids. Germline lookup yields CDR1 SQVTM and CDR2 ANQGSEA. The chain's CDR3 is CSVETASGHYNEQFF. CDR3 bases: TGCAGCGTTGAAACAGCTAGCGGACACTACAATGAGCAGTTCTTC.

This clonotype has just a few counts. V is TRBV7-9 and J is TRBJ2-1; 10 bases fit TRBD2. V lost 5 bases to trimming and J lost 7 bases; unmatched junction nucleotides: 11. Germline V lookup: CDR1 SEHNR, CDR2 FQNEAQ (reference sequence). The CDR3 spans 16 residues. CDR3 sequence reads: CASSREISGRLNEQFF. The CDR3 DNA sequence: TGTGCCAGCAGCCGCGAAATTAGCGGGAGGCTGAATGAGCAGTTCTTC.